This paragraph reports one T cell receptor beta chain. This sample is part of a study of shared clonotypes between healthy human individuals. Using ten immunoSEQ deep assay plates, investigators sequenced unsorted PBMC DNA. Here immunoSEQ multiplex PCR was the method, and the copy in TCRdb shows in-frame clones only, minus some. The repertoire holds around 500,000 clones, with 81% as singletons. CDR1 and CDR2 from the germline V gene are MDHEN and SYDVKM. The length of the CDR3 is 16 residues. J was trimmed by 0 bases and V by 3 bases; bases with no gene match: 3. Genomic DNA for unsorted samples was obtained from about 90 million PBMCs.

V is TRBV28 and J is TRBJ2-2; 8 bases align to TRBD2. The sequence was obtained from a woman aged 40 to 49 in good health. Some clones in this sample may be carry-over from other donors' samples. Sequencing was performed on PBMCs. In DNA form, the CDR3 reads TGTGCCAGCAGTTTCGGCGGGAGGACGAACACCGGGGAGCTGTTTTTT. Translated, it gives CASSFGGRTNTGELFF.